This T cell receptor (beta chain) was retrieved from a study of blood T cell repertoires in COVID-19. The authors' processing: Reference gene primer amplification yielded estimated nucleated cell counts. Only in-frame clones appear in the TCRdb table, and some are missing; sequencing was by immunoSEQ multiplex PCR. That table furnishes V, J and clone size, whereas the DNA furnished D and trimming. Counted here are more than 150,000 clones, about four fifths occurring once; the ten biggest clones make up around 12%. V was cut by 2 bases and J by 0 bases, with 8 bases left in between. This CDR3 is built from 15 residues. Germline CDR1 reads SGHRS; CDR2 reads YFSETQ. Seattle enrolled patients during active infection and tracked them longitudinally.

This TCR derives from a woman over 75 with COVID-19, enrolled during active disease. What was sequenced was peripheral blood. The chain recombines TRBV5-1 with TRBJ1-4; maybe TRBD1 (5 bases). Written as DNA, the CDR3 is TGCGCCAGCAGCTTTATGACAGCAACTAATGAAAAACTGTTTTTT. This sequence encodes CASSFMTATNEKLFF.